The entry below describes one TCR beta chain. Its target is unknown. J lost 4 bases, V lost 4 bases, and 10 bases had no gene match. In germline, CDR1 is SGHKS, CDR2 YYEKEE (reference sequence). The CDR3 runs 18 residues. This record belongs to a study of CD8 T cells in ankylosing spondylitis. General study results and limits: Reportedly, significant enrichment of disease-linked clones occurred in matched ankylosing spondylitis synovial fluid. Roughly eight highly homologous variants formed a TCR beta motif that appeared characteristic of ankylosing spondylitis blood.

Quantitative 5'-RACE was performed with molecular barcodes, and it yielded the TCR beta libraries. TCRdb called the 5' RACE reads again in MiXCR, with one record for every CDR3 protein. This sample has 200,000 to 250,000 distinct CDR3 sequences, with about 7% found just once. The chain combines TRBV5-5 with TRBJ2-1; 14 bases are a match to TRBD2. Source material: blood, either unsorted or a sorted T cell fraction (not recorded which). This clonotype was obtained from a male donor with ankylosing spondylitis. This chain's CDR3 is CASSVGLAGERGYNEQFF. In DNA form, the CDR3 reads TGTGCCAGCAGCGTGGGACTAGCGGGAGAGAGGGGATACAATGAGCAGTTCTTC. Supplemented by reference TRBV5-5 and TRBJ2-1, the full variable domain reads DAGVTQSPTHLIKTRGQQVTLRCSPISGHKSVSWYQQVLGQGPQFIFQYYEKEERGRGNFPDRFSARQFPNYSSELNVNALLLGDSALYLCASSVGLAGERGYNEQFFGPGTRLTVL.